These 21 T cell receptor beta chains share one sample of origin, sequenced in a study of cytomegalovirus exposure and HLA in healthy donors. The PCR employed 60 Vbeta primers together with 13 Jbeta primers. Clones were read by immunoSEQ multiplex PCR, and TCRdb kept only the in-frame ones, dropping some. The sample shows under 150,000 clones, around 10% of them seen only once. Sample: PBMCs. The receptors shown here come from a male donor in good health and CMV-seronegative.

The J gene is TRBJ2-1, the V gene TRBV30; 7 bases are shared with TRBD2. J lost 4 bases, V lost 0 bases, and 6 bases had no gene match. Germline V lookup: CDR1 GTSNPN, CDR2 SVGIG (reference sequence). This CDR3 is built from 15 residues. This chain's CDR3 is CAWSVLGGGYNEQFF. CDR3 bases: TGTGCCTGGAGTGTATTGGGCGGGGGTTACAATGAGCAGTTCTTC. Full variable domain (rest looked up from reference TRBV30 and TRBJ2-1): SQTIHQWPATLVQPVGSPLSLECTVEGTSNPNLYWYRQAAGRGLQLLFYSVGIGQISSEVPQNLSASRPQDRQFILSSKKLLLSDSGFYLCAWSVLGGGYNEQFFGPGTRLTVL.

This chain links TRBV30 with TRBJ1-4; 7 bases map to TRBD1. CDR1 and CDR2 (germline): GTSNPN, SVGIG (reference sequence). The CDR3 sequence is 15 residues long. After removal of 4 bases from V and 0 bases from J, the junction contained 5 bases not matched to a gene. In DNA, the CDR3 is TGTGCCTGGAACCCGGGACAGCCAACTAATGAAAAACTGTTTTTT. This translates into CAWNPGQPTNEKLFF.

This chain links TRBV12-2 with TRBJ2-7; TRBD1 is the table's D call, not checked against the DNA. TRBV12-2 is marked as a pseudogene. The CDR3 is 13 amino acids. The chain's CDR3 is CASRLDRGEEQYF. Here the CDR3 DNA reads TGTGCAAGTCGCTTGGACAGGGGCGAAGAGCAGTACTTC.

The chain joins TRBV28 to TRBJ1-3; no definite D call. The CDR3 is 15 amino acids. Germline V lookup: CDR1 MDHEN, CDR2 SYDVKM. The germline V and J ends were trimmed by 2 bases and 0 bases, with 8 bases remaining between them. The CDR3 region has the DNA TGTGCCAGCAGTTTAATGGGGAGCTCTGGAAACACCATATATTTT. Protein product: CASSLMGSSGNTIYF.

The DNA for the CDR3 is TGTGCCGGGGGGACAGAACGACAAGAGACCCAGTACTTC. This gives the protein CAGGTERQETQYF. The gene calls are TRBV5-5 and TRBJ2-5, with D perhaps matching TRBD1 (7 bases). The germline V gene has CDR1 SGHKS and CDR2 YYEKEE (reference sequence). This CDR3 contains 13 residues. V was cut by 10 bases and J by 2 bases, with 15 bases left in between.

This clone was counted between two and nine times. V gene TRBV5-1 combines with J gene TRBJ2-3; 7 positions match TRBD2. V gave up 3 bases and J gave up 2 bases; unmatched junction bases: 6. Per germline, CDR1 SGHRS and CDR2 YFSETQ. The CDR3 contains 15 residues. DNA for the CDR3: TGCGCCAGCAGCTCGAGCGGGGCCCCCACAGATACGCAGTATTTT. Protein sequence: CASSSSGAPTDTQYF.

This clone appeared a few times. V is TRBV21-1 and J is TRBJ1-1. TRBV21-1 is tagged as a pseudogene. The CDR3 spans 13 residues. The CDR3, as DNA: TGTGCCAGCAGCACCCGGTTCGGAGGTGAAGCTTTCTTT. It translates to CASSTRFGGEAFF.

This clone was counted between two and nine times. V is TRBV20-1 and J is TRBJ2-1; 7 nucleotides align to TRBD1. V shed 6 bases and J 10 bases; nucleotides not matched to a gene: 3. The CDR3 totals 10 residues. The germline V gene encodes CDR1 DFQATT and CDR2 SNEGSKA (reference sequence). In nucleotides, the CDR3 is TGCAGTGCCAGACAGGGAGAGCAGTTCTTC. Its translation is CSARQGEQFF.

The chain uses TRBV11-3 and TRBJ2-5, with 8 bases aligning to TRBD1. This CDR3 contains 13 residues. Germline values: CDR1 SGHNT, CDR2 YENEEA. V trimming: 3 bases; J trimming: 13 bases; junction bases outside the gene matches: 10. Here the CDR3 reads CASSFTFRDRMYF. In DNA form, the CDR3 reads TGTGCCAGCAGCTTCACCTTCCGGGACAGGATGTACTTC.

The chain links TRBV28 to TRBJ2-7; D unclear. Trimming removed 2 bases at V and 3 bases at J, with 8 bases between. Germline V gene lookup returns CDR1 MDHEN and CDR2 SYDVKM. The CDR3 is 13 residues long. In nucleotides, the CDR3 is TGTGCCAGCAGTTTAGCAGTAAACTACGAGCAGTACTTC. It translates to CASSLAVNYEQYF.

This clone has a handful of counts. The chain has TRBV5-1 and TRBJ1-1; TRBD1 might be the D (6 bases). The CDR3 runs 15 residues. V shed 5 bases and J shed 5 bases, with 19 bases lying between them. Germline V CDR1 and CDR2: SGHRS, YFSETQ. DNA for the CDR3: TGCGCCAGCAGATCTCGGGGGGGGGCTTGGACTGAAGCTTTCTTT. Protein: CASRSRGGAWTEAFF.

The V gene is TRBV2, the J gene TRBJ1-2, with TRBD1 matching 10 bases. Germline V CDR1 and CDR2: SNHLY, FYNNEI. The CDR3 is 13 amino acids. With 3 bases clipped from V and 8 bases from J, the junction kept 3 bases outside the gene matches. The CDR3 region has the DNA TGTGCCAGCAGTGACGACAGGGGGCGGGGCTACACCTTC. As protein: CASSDDRGRGYTF.

CDR3 loop: CSVGGSYEQYF. The CDR3 DNA reads as TGCAGCGTTGGGGGCAGCTACGAGCAGTACTTC. The V gene is TRBV29-1, the J gene TRBJ2-7, with D maybe TRBD1 (5 bases). CDR1 and CDR2 (germline): SQVTM, ANQGSEA. V lost 4 bases to trimming and J lost 3 bases, with 7 bases between them. CDR3 length: 11 residues.

J is TRBJ2-7 and V is TRBV13; 9 bases line up with TRBD1. The CDR3 spans 14 residues. V shed 0 bases and J 5 bases; nucleotides not matched to a gene: 2. CDR1 PRHDT and CDR2 FYEKMQ come from the germline V gene (reference sequence). CDR3 protein: CASSLGGQGHEQYF. In DNA, the CDR3 is TGTGCCAGCAGCTTAGGGGGACAGGGACACGAGCAGTACTTC.

This clone was seen more than once but under ten times. The CDR3: CASSLRRGPYEQYF. The DNA for the CDR3 is TGTGCCAGCAGCCTGAGGCGGGGCCCCTACGAGCAGTACTTC. V and J are TRBV27 and TRBJ2-7, with a tentative D call TRBD2 (6 bases). The CDR3 is made up of 14 amino acids. The germline gives CDR1 MNHEY, CDR2 SMNVEV (reference sequence). The V end lost 6 bases, the J end lost 2 bases, and 14 bases lay between the germline ends.

In this sample, this clone turned up a few times. The CDR3 DNA follows: TGTGCCAGTCGTGGGAGGATAGGGGCTGAAGCTTTCTTT. It codes for CASRGRIGAEAFF. V is TRBV19 and J is TRBJ1-1, with D tentatively TRBD1 (5 bases). V was trimmed by 8 bases and J by 6 bases, leaving 16 bases between them. The CDR3 consists of 13 residues. Germline values: CDR1 LNHDA, CDR2 SQIVND (reference sequence).

This clone showed up just a few times. The chain employs TRBV28 and TRBJ1-1; 7 nucleotides line up with TRBD1. There are 11 residues in the CDR3. Germline loops: CDR1 MDHEN, CDR2 SYDVKM. Losses at the gene ends were 6 bases for V and 6 bases for J; bases not matched to a gene: 1. The CDR3 nucleotides read TGTGCCAGCAGAGGGACAGCTGAAGCTTTCTTT. It codes for CASRGTAEAFF.

The rearrangement uses TRBV2 and TRBJ1-5; weak D call: TRBD1 (5 bases). Germline CDR1 and CDR2: SNHLY and FYNNEI. Trimming left V 7 bases short and J 5 bases short, with 15 bases between. CDR3 length: 14 amino acids. CDR3 sequence reads: CASTQGTEYQPQHF. CDR3 DNA sequence: TGTGCCAGCACCCAGGGAACAGAGTATCAGCCCCAGCATTTT. The whole variable domain, filled in from reference TRBV2 and TRBJ1-5, reads EPEVTQTPSHQVTQMGQEVILRCVPISNHLYFYWYRQILGQKVEFLVSFYNNEISEKSEIFDDQFSVERPDGSNFTLKIRSTKLEDSAMYFCASTQGTEYQPQHFGDGTRLSIL.

The chain joins TRBV7-3 to TRBJ2-3; 7 bases align to TRBD1. There are 14 residues in the CDR3. Germline CDR1 SGHTA, CDR2 FQGTGA. V shed 6 bases and J 2 bases; nucleotides not matched to a gene: 5. CDR3 nucleotide sequence: TGTGCCAGCAGTCCTACAGGGGCCACAGATACGCAGTATTTT. This translates into CASSPTGATDTQYF.

This clone came up a few times. The chain is built from TRBV7-8 and TRBJ2-1, with 10 nucleotides matching TRBD2. CDR1 SGHVS and CDR2 FQNEAQ come from the germline V gene. This CDR3 comprises 18 residues. The J segment lost 8 bases and the V segment lost 2 bases, leaving 15 bases of the junction unmatched. The CDR3 DNA reads TGTGCCAGCAGCTTATTCGGGACTAGCGTCCCCTTAAAGGATGAGCAGTTCTTC. Its translation: CASSLFGTSVPLKDEQFF.

The chain links TRBV11-3 to TRBJ2-7; 7 nucleotides align to TRBD2. Looked up from germline, CDR1 is SGHNT and CDR2 is YENEEA. Unmatched junction bases numbered 8, after V lost 5 bases and J lost 1 base. This CDR3 contains 15 residues. Written as DNA, the CDR3 is TGTGCCAGCAGCCGGGGCGGGGGACGTTCCTACGAGCAGTACTTC. Protein sequence: CASSRGGGRSYEQYF.